The 23 T cell receptor beta chains below come from one sample, sequenced in a study of identifying expanded T cells in peripheral blood. Clones were sequenced by immunoSEQ multiplex PCR, and TCRdb holds only the in-frame ones, with some missing. The sample contains over 90,000 clones, 70% to 90% of which appear only once. The sequenced sample consisted of blood. Receptors originate from a person aged 18-70 years in good health.

The J gene is TRBJ1-1, the V gene TRBV18; D possibly corresponds to TRBD1 (5 bases). V gave up 3 bases and J gave up 3 bases, with 11 bases separating them. Germline lookup yields CDR1 KGHSH and CDR2 LQKENI. The CDR3 covers 14 residues. The CDR3 region is CASSPRRGYTEAFF. CDR3 nucleotide sequence: TGTGCCAGCTCACCCCGGCGGGGCTACACTGAAGCTTTCTTT.

This clone was observed a few times. The rearrangement joins TRBV28 to TRBJ1-5, with D possibly TRBD1 on 6 matching bases. The CDR3 length is 15 residues. Germline-derived CDR1 and CDR2 are MDHEN and SYDVKM. Trimming cost V 6 bases and J 0 bases, with 12 bases left between them. The CDR3 is CASRAGTNSNQPQHF. The CDR3 DNA reads TGTGCCAGCAGGGCTGGGACAAATAGCAATCAGCCCCAGCATTTT. Full variable domain (missing parts from reference TRBV28 and TRBJ1-5): DVKVTQSSRYLVKRTGEKVFLECVQDMDHENMFWYRQDPGLGLRLIYFSYDVKMKEKGDIPEGYSVSREKKERFSLILESASTNQTSMYLCASRAGTNSNQPQHFGDGTRLSIL.

This chain joins TRBV19 and TRBJ2-1; no definite D call. The CDR3 spans 15 residues. Germline CDR1 reads LNHDA; CDR2 reads SQIVND (reference sequence). Trimming stripped 2 bases from V and 0 bases from J, with 8 bases between. The CDR3 DNA reads TGTGCCAGTAGTATAATGGCAGGCTCCTACAATGAGCAGTTCTTC. Protein product: CASSIMAGSYNEQFF.

V and J are TRBV29-1 and TRBJ2-7, with D possibly being TRBD2 (6 bases). The CDR3 extends over 12 amino acids. V was clipped by 4 bases and J by 4 bases, with 11 bases between them. The germline gives CDR1 SQVTM, CDR2 ANQGSEA. CDR3: CSVVVLAYEQYF. The CDR3 nucleotides are TGCAGCGTTGTAGTGCTAGCGTACGAGCAGTACTTC.

The CDR3 bases are TGTGCCAGCAGTTACTCCGGGAGGGGAGAAAAACTGTTTTTT. Its translation: CASSYSGRGEKLFF. This chain links TRBV6-6 with TRBJ1-4; TRBD1 might be the D (5 bases). Germline values: CDR1 MNHNY, CDR2 SVGAGI (reference sequence). The CDR3 has 14 amino acids. V lost 0 bases to trimming and J lost 8 bases, with 10 bases between them.

The chain combines TRBV4-3 with TRBJ1-2; 7 bases are shared with TRBD1. V lost 0 bases and J lost 4; bases outside the gene matches: 8. The CDR3 contains 16 residues. Germline V gene sequence: CDR1 LGHNA, CDR2 YSLEER. The CDR3 region is CASSQDLLGGGYGYTF. CDR3 coding DNA: TGCGCCAGCAGCCAAGATTTATTAGGGGGCGGCTATGGCTACACCTTC.

The J gene is TRBJ2-3, the V gene TRBV6-1; TRBD2 matches at 14 bases. Germline V gives CDR1 MNHNS, CDR2 SASEGT. The trim removed 7 bases at V and 4 bases at J, leaving 4 bases unmatched. This CDR3 is built from 15 residues. CDR3 nucleotide sequence: TGTGCCAGCAAGACTAGCGGGAGGGGACCAGATACGCAGTATTTT. This sequence encodes CASKTSGRGPDTQYF.

This clone was found once. The rearrangement uses TRBV28 and TRBJ1-5; 10 bases map to TRBD1. The germline V gene encodes CDR1 MDHEN and CDR2 SYDVKM. V lost 9 bases, J lost 1 base, and 3 bases stayed unmatched. The CDR3 covers 14 residues. The CDR3 DNA is TGTGCCAGACCGACAGGGGGCAGCAATCAGCCCCAGCATTTT. This codes for CARPTGGSNQPQHF.

The V call is TRBV6-1, the J call TRBJ2-3; a weak D match, TRBD1 (7 bases). Germline-derived CDR1 and CDR2 are MNHNS and SASEGT. V shed 6 bases and J shed 5 bases, with 12 bases lying between them. The CDR3 length is 13 residues. CDR3 residues: CASRGRGVDTQYF. CDR3 bases: TGTGCCAGCAGGGGCAGGGGGGTAGATACGCAGTATTTT.

V usage is TRBV19 and J usage is TRBJ2-3, with TRBD2 as a possible D gene (5 bases). Trimming shortened V by 4 bases and J by 0 bases, and 8 bases separated the two germline ends. CDR1 is LNHDA and CDR2 is SQIVND in the germline V gene (reference sequence). The CDR3 runs 14 residues. CDR3 in DNA: TGTGCCAGTAGTACCGGGATTAGCACAGATACGCAGTATTTT. Its protein product is CASSTGISTDTQYF.

Note on this clone: Other DNA sequences in the same sample also yield this CDR3. The gene calls are TRBV6-4 and TRBJ2-2, with D possibly TRBD1 on 5 matching bases. The V end was cut by 3 bases, the J end by 0 bases, with 5 bases between. Germline V gene sequence: CDR1 MRHNA, CDR2 SNTAGT. The CDR3 consists of 14 residues. The CDR3: CASSETANTGELFF. The DNA for the CDR3 is TGTGCCAGCAGTGAGACAGCGAACACCGGGGAGCTGTTTTTT.

The genes are TRBV27 and TRBJ1-6; a possible D gene is TRBD1 (6 bases). Looked up from germline, CDR1 is MNHEY and CDR2 is SMNVEV (reference sequence). The CDR3 spans 15 residues. The V gene lost 1 base and the J gene lost 7 bases, with 11 bases spanning the gap. The CDR3 sequence is CASSLWGAGNSPLHF. CDR3 nucleotide sequence: TGTGCCAGCAGTTTATGGGGGGCTGGGAATTCACCCCTCCACTTT.

This chain joins TRBV4-1 and TRBJ2-7; 10 nucleotides agree with TRBD1. The CDR3 covers 14 residues. The V gene's germline CDR1 is MGHRA and CDR2 YSYEKL. J lost 7 bases, V lost 4 bases, and 7 bases had no gene match. The CDR3 coding sequence is TGCGCCAGCAGCCCCGGGACAGGGGCGTTGGAGCAGTACTTC. Its protein product is CASSPGTGALEQYF.

The chain recombines TRBV5-5 with TRBJ2-5, with D tentatively TRBD1 (5 bases). The CDR3 length is 13 residues. Germline CDR1 and CDR2: SGHKS and YYEKEE (reference sequence). V was pared by 4 bases and J by 7 bases, with 14 bases between. DNA for the CDR3: TGTGCCAGCAGCGCACAGGTCCCGGGGACCCAGTACTTC. It translates to CASSAQVPGTQYF.

The rearrangement joins TRBV27 to TRBJ2-3; maybe TRBD1 (5 bases). The CDR3 consists of 14 residues. The V gene's germline CDR1 is MNHEY and CDR2 SMNVEV (reference sequence). The V end was cut by 4 bases, the J end by 4 bases, with 12 bases between. CDR3 DNA: TGTGCCAGCAGTTATCTTGTGGGGCCAGATACGCAGTATTTT. Translated, it gives CASSYLVGPDTQYF.

The CDR3 sequence: CASTREGLVYEQYF. The CDR3 nucleotides read TGTGCCAGCACCAGGGAGGGACTAGTCTACGAGCAGTACTTC. This rearrangement joins TRBV28 to TRBJ2-7; 8 bases match TRBD2. The CDR3 spans 14 residues. From germline, CDR1 is MDHEN and CDR2 SYDVKM. V lost 7 bases and J lost 3; bases outside the gene matches: 8.

The sample holds one count of this clone. This chain uses TRBV19 with TRBJ2-3; no definite D call. The V end was cut by 5 bases, the J end by 1 base, with 7 bases between. The CDR3 length is 13 residues. Looked up from germline, CDR1 is LNHDA and CDR2 is SQIVND (reference sequence). The CDR3 loop is CASSAQRTDTQYF. The CDR3 DNA follows: TGTGCCAGTAGTGCCCAACGCACAGATACGCAGTATTTT.

The rearrangement uses TRBV19 and TRBJ2-5; D possibly uses TRBD1 or TRBD2 (5 bases each). Trimming took 3 bases from V and 0 from J, leaving 11 bases between them. The germline CDR1 and CDR2 sequences are LNHDA and SQIVND (reference sequence). The CDR3 totals 15 residues. CDR3 protein: CASSMGWGYQETQYF. CDR3 DNA sequence: TGTGCCAGTAGTATGGGGTGGGGGTACCAAGAGACCCAGTACTTC.

V and J are TRBV25-1 and TRBJ1-3; 8 bases are shared with TRBD1. With 7 bases clipped from V and 4 bases from J, the junction kept 12 bases outside the gene matches. In germline, CDR1 is MGHDK, CDR2 SYGVNS. CDR3 length: 16 amino acids. In nucleotides, the CDR3 is TGTGCCAGCACCTCCAGGGGGCAGGGTCACGGAAACACCATATATTTT. This sequence encodes CASTSRGQGHGNTIYF.

V usage is TRBV2 and J usage is TRBJ1-1; D possibly corresponds to TRBD1 (5 bases). V lost 4 bases, J lost 7 bases, and 7 bases lay in between. This CDR3 has 11 amino acids. CDR1 is SNHLY, CDR2 FYNNEI, per germline. This CDR3 is CASSGDGEAFF. CDR3 DNA: TGTGCCAGCAGTGGGGACGGTGAAGCTTTCTTT.

The chain employs TRBV6-4 and TRBJ2-1; 7 nucleotides agree with TRBD2. The CDR3 spans 16 residues. The V and J ends lost 0 bases and 2 bases, in that order; junction bases with no gene match: 4. Germline V gene data show CDR1 as MRHNA and CDR2 as SNTAGT. The CDR3 sequence is CASSDSLAAAYNEQFF. The CDR3 DNA reads as TGTGCCAGCAGTGACTCCCTAGCGGCTGCCTACAATGAGCAGTTCTTC.

The rearrangement uses TRBV18 and TRBJ2-1; 12 nucleotides agree with TRBD2. This CDR3 is 16 amino acids long. Germline CDR1 KGHSH, CDR2 LQKENI. With V trimmed by 3 bases and J by 5 bases, 5 bases remained unmatched. CDR3: CASSPGTSGLNNEQFF. The CDR3 region has the DNA TGTGCCAGCTCACCGGGGACTAGCGGGTTGAACAATGAGCAGTTCTTC.

This chain links TRBV6-5 with TRBJ2-2; a possible D gene is TRBD2 (6 bases). The CDR3 spans 12 residues. The germline V gene has CDR1 MNHEY and CDR2 SVGAGI. V was clipped by 5 bases and J by 7 bases, with 8 bases between them. As DNA, the CDR3 is TGTGCCAGCAGTGAGGAGGGCGGGGAGCTGTTTTTT. Translated, it gives CASSEEGGELFF.